This TCR beta chain emerged from a study of cytomegalovirus exposure and HLA in healthy donors (dated by TCRdb to 2016 to 2017). As for the study more broadly: An earlier analysis of 587 of the donors reported about 260 Gb of sequence data and 95 million to 120 million unique TCR beta sequences obtained from about 179 million T cells. An early release that covered fewer than 750 HLA-typed donors contained about 300 gigabases of sequencing data and 75 million to 100 million unique TCR sequences. Of the roughly 420 genotyped donors, 81% were placed in the genetic ancestry cluster associated with self-reported Caucasian donors. The study aimed to test whether signatures of past pathogen exposure could be identified by cataloging public T cell receptors. The study used immunosequencing to profile the T cell repertoires of 666 subjects and linked those repertoires to cytomegalovirus serostatus. Besides the first cohort of under 700 subjects, a separate validation cohort made up of roughly 120 different subjects was used. High-throughput TCR immunosequencing, statistical association of individual TCRs with disease status, and machine learning were combined to predict cytomegalovirus infection status. To study patterns of TCR occurrence, a later analysis re-analyzed previously published TCR beta repertoires from 600 to 750 donors and added high-resolution HLA genotyping. Rather than using new phenotypic data, the later analysis identified candidate immune exposures from TCR beta sequences and from how often those sequences occurred across donors. In an earlier analysis of a few hundred of the donors, high-throughput TCR beta sequencing was used to judge whether each TCR beta V gene segment behaved as functional or pseudogenic. Donor age, sex, ethnicity and CMV serostatus were compiled alongside the repertoire data. A later genetic analysis took genome-wide SNP genotypes for about 65% of the roughly 670 donors and used that subset as a discovery cohort. All discovery cohort repertoires had been generated using a single sequencing platform. Both class I and class II loci were covered by HLA typing, at four-digit resolution. The number of typed donors differed by locus: 629-630 for A, B, C, DRB1 and DQB1; about 520 for DQA1; approximately 600 for DPA1; and about 450 for DPB1. Because of strong linkage in the cohort, roughly five DR-DQ haplotypes were treated as single units for association and clustering. Among around 400 genotyped donors of the cohort, an average of around 250,000 unique TCR beta nucleotide sequences was sequenced per donor, of which about 19% were non-productive. Results and caveats for the whole study, not just this receptor: CMV serostatus was the only immune exposure information available for the cohort. In a later genetic analysis, fewer N-insertions in productive TCRs were reported among donors in an Asian-associated ancestry cluster than the roughly 710-donor mean. Presence/absence analyses assumed roughly uniform sequencing depth across donors, an assumption that may not hold. Broadly in line with IMGT annotations, most TCR beta V segments showed up in productive rearrangements about 87% or about 30% of the time in an earlier analysis of 587 of the donors. Most TCR sequences were observed very rarely across donors, whereas some public TCRs were present in many individuals. Specific HLA alleles were associated with more than 15,000 TCR beta sequences at a false discovery rate of 0.05 in a later analysis. An association between a missense DCLRE1C variant and V-gene and J-gene trimming of TCR beta chains was found in a later genetic analysis and replicated in an independent cohort. A further reported finding was that TCR beta sequences accurately predicted the HLA-A and HLA-B alleles for most subjects in the first cohort. Because HLA typing was missing for some donors at each locus, association tests included only the typed subset. In the study, 150 to 200 TCR beta chains were listed as associated with cytomegalovirus. In a later analysis, several top co-occurrence clusters were reported to appear linked to parvovirus B19, influenza, CMV and Epstein-Barr virus. Because counts were too low, about 15 rarely observed V segments, including chromosome 9 orphons, were left out of the earlier analysis of 587 of the donors. A group of highly shared sequence variants was considered likely to be a technical artifact of the sequencing pipeline. In this cohort, only TCR beta chains were sequenced, and detectable features were limited by the absence of alpha or paired-chain data. In a later analysis, most CMV-associated TCR beta chains were found to appear HLA-restricted, with HLA associations seemingly driven largely by CMV exposure. The authors suggested that the approach could potentially be generalized to other disease states and immunological phenotypes. Some IMGT-functional V segments, including TRBV6-2 and TRBV6-3, could not be distinguished by the 87-base-pair reads and were therefore excluded. According to a later analysis, TCR association rates differed among HLA loci, with DRB1 alleles showing the most associated TCRs and HLA-C alleles showing the fewest. A later analysis found that HLA-associated TCR beta chains were more clonally expanded and had lower generation probabilities than equally common non-associated chains. Three of the identified cytomegalovirus-associated TCR beta chains were confirmed in vitro to be specific for cytomegalovirus antigens. The classifier was reported to diagnose cytomegalovirus status with high specificity and sensitivity in both the original and validation cohorts. Linkage disequilibrium might explain the correlated functional status among segregating V segments, but an unknown experimental factor could not be ruled out. When HLA alleles, especially DR and DQ, strongly co-occurred, attributing TCR associations to individual alleles was difficult.

The library was made by the immunoSEQ multiplex PCR assay. For the multiplex PCR, a mixture combining 60 forward primers for TCR Vbeta segments and 13 reverse primers for TCR Jbeta segments was used. A multiplex PCR assay on genomic DNA amplified the CDR3 region of rearranged TCR beta genes. The Illumina HiSeq System was used to sequence the amplified TCR beta libraries as 87-base-pair reads. From the authors' description of their analysis: A later analysis tallied around 82 million unique TCR beta chains across the 666 repertoires, and roughly 11 million of those chains were shared by two or more donors. Raw reads were error-corrected and collapsed into unique sequences by a nearest-neighbor algorithm in which closely related sequences were merged to remove PCR and sequencing errors. V, D and J gene segments were assigned by aligning CDR3 sequences to IMGT reference sequences. For a sequence to be retained, a match of at least six nucleotides was required to both a V gene segment and a J gene segment. A rearrangement was called productive if the CDR3 had no stop codons and remained in frame with V and J, and every other rearrangement was called non-productive. Following IMGT convention, CDR3 was defined as the stretch from the second conserved V-encoded cysteine to the conserved J-encoded phenylalanine. Sequences without an unambiguous match to a single V gene segment were excluded from the earlier analysis of almost 600 of the donors. An earlier analysis of a few hundred of the donors classified V segments as functional when productive rearrangements were above 56.7% and as segregating when the standard deviation between donors was above 5%. A statistical classification framework was built to diagnose cytomegalovirus status from the catalog of TCR beta chain sequences. A later analysis assigned V and J genes by comparing TCR nucleotide sequences with IMGT/GENE-DB human TR gene sequences. In a later analysis, CDR3 sequences and most-parsimonious VDJ recombination scenarios were assigned using the TCRdist pipeline. In a later analysis, each TCR beta chain was defined by its CDR3 amino acid sequence together with its V-gene family, and reads lacking a unique V-gene family were excluded. As a way to deal with suspected cross-contamination and a sequencing artifact, a later analysis dropped 450 to 700 nucleotide sequences that were highly shared and had low generation probability. For each public chain, a later analysis derived a clonal expansion index from normalized ranks of inferred template counts within each repertoire. In a later analysis, generation probabilities were computed with a VDJ recombination model fitted to out-of-frame rearrangements, and the resulting probabilities were checked against IGoR. A later analysis scored TCR-TCR, TCR-HLA and TCR-CMV co-occurrence with hypergeometric tests, applying a repertoire-size bias correction to TCR pairs. In a later analysis, false discovery rates were estimated by permuting HLA or CMV assignments 20 times. In a later analysis, co-occurring TCRs were grouped using DBSCAN, with TCRdist sequence similarity added in when clustering inside HLA-allele-positive subsets. Co-occurrence clustering excluded repertoires with fewer than 30,000 or more than 120,000 public chains, plus five with anomalous nucleotide sharing. What TCRdb holds here is the immuneACCESS table cut down to in-frame rearrangements. Part of the clones is not present; checked against another copy, under half of the missing clones reflect an unresolved V gene, and the others are unexplained. That table gives V, J and clone size, and the DNA gave D and trimming. In all, the sample holds roughly 84,000 clones, and 55% to 65% of those were seen once. The ten top clones hold about 15% of the sample.

On this clone: Its antigen is not yet known. There are no base qualities to consult, and no much larger clone falls within one base.

The CDR3 runs 16 amino acids, cysteine and phenylalanine included. Left in the record is the CDR3 DNA by itself, 48 bases read in frame from the first base. V loses 7 bases, J loses 3 bases, and the germline ends lie 19 bases apart. CDR1 MNHNY and CDR2 SVGAGI are derived from the germline V gene (reference sequence). The cohort was made up of 666 healthy bone marrow donors. At the time of sampling, all cohort members were nominally healthy, though unrecorded immune exposures were likely present. The donor tested CMV seropositive, placing the donor among the 289 seropositive members of the cohort. A peripheral blood sample was collected from each donor, and TCR beta sequencing was performed on peripheral blood mononuclear cells. The Qiagen DNeasy Blood Extraction Kit was used to extract genomic DNA from the blood cell samples.

This TCR was recovered from a woman aged 40 to 50 in good health and CMV-seropositive. The sequenced material came from PBMCs. This sequence uses TRBV6-6 and TRBJ2-1, with no confident D gene call. The DNA sequence is given as TGTGCCAGCACCCCCAGTGTCAACGTTATCTACAATGAGCAGTTCTTC. Translation gives CASTPSVNVIYNEQFF.